This T cell receptor (beta chain) was sequenced for a study of cytomegalovirus exposure and HLA in healthy donors. With respect to this clone: What it binds is unknown.

General study findings and limits: Reports credit the classifier with highly specific, highly sensitive diagnosis of cytomegalovirus status. Most sequenced TCRs were rare (though some public TCRs occurred in many donors). Data from an earlier analysis indicated that most TCR beta V segments were productive either about 87% or about 30% of the time. An Asian-associated ancestry cluster reportedly showed fewer N-insertions than the approximately 700-donor mean in a later analysis.

Amplification used 60 Vbeta primers and 13 Jbeta primers. Only in-frame clones appear in the TCRdb table, and some are missing; sequencing was by immunoSEQ multiplex PCR. The sample includes about 160,000 clones, roughly 80% of them seen just once. CDR1 and CDR2 from the germline V gene are MNHEY and SMNVEV (reference sequence). V was pared by 1 base and J by 5 bases, with 12 bases between. The length of the CDR3 is 15 residues. The clonotype comes from a man younger than 45 in good health and CMV-seropositive. The chain employs TRBV27 and TRBJ2-4; maybe TRBD2 (5 bases). Sequenced sample: PBMCs. The chain's CDR3 is CASSLLVGVENIQYF. In DNA, the CDR3 is TGTGCCAGCAGTTTATTGGTGGGAGTTGAAAACATTCAGTACTTC.